A single T cell receptor (beta chain) is shown here with its context. The germline gives CDR1 MNHEY, CDR2 SVGAGI. V lost 8 bases and J 8 bases, leaving 15 bases between the germline ends. CDR3 length: 13 residues. The record originates from a study of beta chain features in type 1 diabetes. Every bit of the isolated RNA underwent reverse transcription, so sequencing read expressed TCRB transcripts. Method: immunoSEQ multiplex PCR; TCRdb's copy keeps in-frame clones and lacks some. The sample contains 150,000 or so clones, roughly a tenth of which appear only once. This clonotype was obtained from a man between 18 and 35 years old in good health. This sequence joins TRBV6-5 and TRBJ1-4; D unresolved. Input material: central memory CD4+ T cells from blood. The CDR3 nucleotides are TGTGCCAGCCGTCCCCGGGATCGGGAAAAACTGTTTTTT. This gives the protein CASRPRDREKLFF.